What follows are 17 T cell receptor beta chains derived from one specimen sequenced in a study of T-cell memory formation after mild COVID-19. TCRdb re-analysed the 5' RACE reads in MiXCR, keeping a single row per CDR3 protein. This sample has hundreds of thousands of distinct CDR3 sequences, with approximately 15% found just once. The sequenced material came from PBMCs or a T cell subset sorted from them (not recorded which). The receptor set was obtained from an adult woman who had mild COVID-19 (a few samples of this study predate the infection). Cell type and time point are not known.

This clonotype was recorded a few times. The chain uses TRBV6-1 and TRBJ2-7; TRBD1 is a possible D gene (6 bases). CDR3 length: 16 amino acids. CDR1 MNHNS and CDR2 SASEGT come from the germline V gene. The ends were cut back, 6 bases at V and 0 bases at J, with 18 bases in the middle. CDR3 protein: CASRTLTGLSSYEQYF. The CDR3 nucleotides are TGTGCCAGCAGGACGCTGACAGGTCTCAGCTCCTACGAGCAGTACTTC.

This clonotype showed up just a few times. CDR3 bases: TGTGCCAGCAGCGGTCCAGGAGCGGGCCTGAACACTGAAGCTTTCTTT. It codes for CASSGPGAGLNTEAFF. The V and J genes are TRBV4-2 and TRBJ1-1, with unresolved D. V lost 5 bases, J lost 0 bases, and 16 bases lay in between. The CDR3 is 16 amino acids. Per germline, CDR1 LGHNA and CDR2 YNFKEQ.

V usage is TRBV27 and J usage is TRBJ1-1; D is unresolved. The CDR3 contains 12 residues. Germline CDR1 and CDR2: MNHEY and SMNVEV (reference sequence). Trimming removed 8 bases from V and 0 bases from J, with 7 bases in between. The CDR3 DNA follows: TGTGCCAGCGGAAAGATGAACACTGAAGCTTTCTTT. It encodes CASGKMNTEAFF.

This clonotype was detected only once. V is TRBV4-1 and J is TRBJ2-7; TRBD1 aligns across 9 bases. Germline V gives CDR1 MGHRA, CDR2 YSYEKL. The CDR3 covers 15 residues. Trimming removed 1 base from V and 3 bases from J; junction bases left unmatched: 4. The CDR3 nucleotides read TGCGCCAGCAGCCAAGGGACAGGGGTTATCTACGAGCAGTACTTC. Its translation: CASSQGTGVIYEQYF.

This clonotype came up a few times. This rearrangement joins TRBV6-1 to TRBJ1-2, with a tentative D call TRBD1 (5 bases). This CDR3 region has 16 residues. The germline CDR1 and CDR2 sequences are MNHNS and SASEGT. The V and J ends lost 5 bases and 0 bases respectively, with 16 bases between them. Here the CDR3 DNA reads TGTGCCAGCAGTTTGCACTCCAGGGTACCTAACTATGGCTACACCTTC. As protein: CASSLHSRVPNYGYTF.

This chain links TRBV4-3 with TRBJ1-6; TRBD1 might be the D (5 bases). Germline CDR1 reads LGHNA; CDR2 reads YSLEER. The CDR3 runs to 15 residues. V was trimmed by 4 bases and J by 7 bases, leaving 14 bases between them. The CDR3 DNA reads as TGCGCCAGCAGCCCCCCGCAGGGCGAAAATTCACCCCTCCACTTT. Translation: CASSPPQGENSPLHF.

The chain has TRBV24-1 and TRBJ2-7; 9 bases map to TRBD2. This CDR3 contains 15 residues. Germline V CDR1 and CDR2: KGHDR, SFDVKD. J lost 4 bases, V lost 5 bases, and 8 bases had no gene match. The CDR3 DNA is TGTGCCACCAGTGGCCGTAGCGGGGGAAAATACGAGCAGTACTTC. Protein: CATSGRSGGKYEQYF.

The sample holds a few counts of this clonotype. The V call is TRBV5-1, the J call TRBJ2-2; TRBD1 is a possible D gene (5 bases). Germline V CDR1 and CDR2: SGHRS, YFSETQ. V shed 4 bases and J shed 3 bases, with 13 bases lying between them. This CDR3 spans 15 amino acids. The chain's CDR3 is CASSGRGRDTGELFF. CDR3 in DNA: TGCGCCAGCAGCGGTAGGGGCAGGGACACCGGGGAGCTGTTTTTT.

This clonotype occurred a few times. This chain links TRBV12-3 or TRBV12-4 with TRBJ2-7; tentative D call: TRBD1 (6 bases). This CDR3 is built from 14 residues. V was trimmed by 6 bases and J by 0 bases, leaving 12 bases between them. Here the CDR3 DNA reads TGTGCCAGCAGACCAGGGGCCAGCTCCTACGAGCAGTACTTC. It specifies CASRPGASSYEQYF.

This clonotype was seen a few times. The CDR3 sequence: CTGRQETQYF. The CDR3 DNA sequence: TGTACAGGTCGGCAAGAGACCCAGTACTTC. This chain links TRBV28 with TRBJ2-5; a possible D gene is TRBD1 (5 bases). The CDR3 covers 10 residues. The germline V gene has CDR1 MDHEN and CDR2 SYDVKM.

The chain is built from TRBV6-5 and TRBJ1-5; TRBD1 agrees at 7 bases. Per the germline V gene, CDR1 is MNHEY and CDR2 is SVGAGI. The CDR3 is 13 amino acids. The V gene end was trimmed by 5 bases and the J gene end by 7 bases; junction bases not matched to a gene: 5. The CDR3 nucleotides are TGTGCCAGCAGTACCCGGGACAGACAGCCCCAGCATTTT. This sequence encodes CASSTRDRQPQHF.

The chain is built from TRBV7-8 and TRBJ1-1; D not certain. Trimming pared 4 bases from V and 2 bases from J, leaving 17 bases between. Germline CDR1 SGHVS, CDR2 FQNEAQ. The CDR3 consists of 16 residues. The CDR3 DNA follows: TGTGCCAGCAGCTCTACCGAGACCAGAATAAACACTGAAGCTTTCTTT. It codes for CASSSTETRINTEAFF.

The J gene is TRBJ2-7, the V gene TRBV6-6; D may be TRBD1 (6 bases). V was shortened by 8 bases and J by 6 bases, with 17 bases between the two germline ends. The CDR3 is made up of 13 amino acids. CDR1 is MNHNY and CDR2 is SVGAGI in the germline V gene (reference sequence). The DNA of the CDR3 is TGTGCCAGCGATACCGGTACAGGGATCGAGCAGTACTTC. Translating gives CASDTGTGIEQYF.

This clonotype was recorded a few times. The chain recombines TRBV5-1 with TRBJ2-5; 8 bases fit TRBD1. In germline, CDR1 is SGHRS, CDR2 YFSETQ. Losses at the gene ends were 4 bases for V and 4 bases for J; bases not matched to a gene: 6. The length of the CDR3 is 14 residues. The CDR3 protein is CASSRTGFGETQYF. The CDR3 DNA is TGCGCCAGCAGCCGGACAGGGTTTGGAGAGACCCAGTACTTC. The variable domain in full, completed from reference TRBV5-1 and TRBJ2-5, reads KAGVTQTPRYLIKTRGQQVTLSCSPISGHRSVSWYQQTPGQGLQFLFEYFSETQRNKGNFPGRFSGRQFSNSRSEMNVSTLELGDSALYLCASSRTGFGETQYFGPGTRLLVL.

This clonotype showed up just a few times. The CDR3 nucleotides are TGTGCCAGCAGTAGGGGGAACGATCAGCCCCAGCATTTT. Residues: CASSRGNDQPQHF. The chain links TRBV6-6 to TRBJ1-5; tentative D call: TRBD1 (6 bases). Germline CDR1 and CDR2: MNHNY and SVGAGI (reference sequence). V was shortened by 5 bases and J by 5 bases, with 10 bases between the two germline ends. The CDR3 totals 13 residues.

This clonotype was seen a handful of times. The chain is built from TRBV5-6 and TRBJ2-1; TRBD1 agrees at 7 bases. Germline trimming cut 1 base from V and 7 bases from J; bases unmatched to any gene: 11. CDR1 and CDR2 (germline): SGHDT, YYEEEE. The length of the CDR3 is 16 residues. The CDR3 DNA reads as TGTGCCAGCAGCTTGAACAGGGGAAGAAATAAGAATGAGCAGTTCTTC. Its protein product is CASSLNRGRNKNEQFF.

V gene TRBV24-1 combines with J gene TRBJ2-1, with 10 bases identical to TRBD1. The V gene's germline CDR1 is KGHDR and CDR2 SFDVKD. The J segment lost 8 bases and the V segment lost 2 bases, leaving 11 bases of the junction unmatched. This CDR3 spans 17 amino acids. The CDR3 nucleotides read TGTGCCACCAGTGATTCCTCGGCGGGACAGGGGTTGGATGAGCAGTTCTTC. Translation: CATSDSSAGQGLDEQFF.